These 15 T cell receptor beta chains share one sample of origin, sequenced in a study of blood T cell repertoires in COVID-19. Measured with immunoSEQ multiplex PCR; TCRdb has only the in-frame clones, and not every one. The data hold some 130,000 clones, with less than 90% observed a single time. Input material: peripheral blood. The receptors derive from a man in his sixties with acute or convalescent COVID-19.

This chain links TRBV27 with TRBJ1-3; D remains unclear. The CDR3 is 13 amino acids. Per germline, CDR1 MNHEY and CDR2 SMNVEV (reference sequence). V lost 6 bases, J lost 0 bases, and 6 bases lay in between. The CDR3 is CASRRSSGNTIYF. For the CDR3, the DNA is TGTGCCAGCAGAAGGAGCTCTGGAAACACCATATATTTT.

The CDR3 DNA is TGTGCCATCAGTGACTACGGACAGGGCGGGTATGAGCAGTTCTTC. Its translation: CAISDYGQGGYEQFF. This chain connects TRBV10-3 to TRBJ2-1; 8 nucleotides line up with TRBD1. Looked up from germline, CDR1 is ENHRY and CDR2 is SYGVKD. The length of the CDR3 is 15 residues. Trimming at V came to 3 bases and at J to 8 bases, leaving 9 bases not matched to a gene.

The V and J genes are TRBV2 and TRBJ1-6, with 7 bases identical to TRBD1. Trimming removed 11 bases from V and 5 bases from J; junction bases left unmatched: 12. The CDR3 spans 15 residues. In germline, CDR1 is SNHLY, CDR2 FYNNEI. CDR3: CAGRQGTTNNSPLHF. Here the CDR3 DNA reads TGTGCCGGAAGACAGGGCACGACGAATAATTCACCCCTCCACTTT. Full variable domain (remainder filled in from reference TRBV2 and TRBJ1-6): EPEVTQTPSHQVTQMGQEVILRCVPISNHLYFYWYRQILGQKVEFLVSFYNNEISEKSEIFDDQFSVERPDGSNFTLKIRSTKLEDSAMYFCAGRQGTTNNSPLHFGNGTRLTVT.

The gene calls are TRBV19 and TRBJ2-1; 7 nucleotides line up with TRBD2. The CDR3 is 15 amino acids. Per germline, CDR1 LNHDA and CDR2 SQIVND (reference sequence). J was trimmed by 2 bases and V by 8 bases; bases with no gene match: 9. The CDR3 sequence is CASAGRGTTYNEQFF. The CDR3 bases are TGTGCCAGTGCGGGACGGGGGACTACCTACAATGAGCAGTTCTTC.

The chain links TRBV6-1 to TRBJ1-3; 7 bases map to TRBD1. Germline lookup yields CDR1 MNHNS and CDR2 SASEGT. CDR3 length: 16 amino acids. V shed 4 bases, J shed 0 bases, and the junction held 6 bases outside the gene matches. Written as DNA, the CDR3 is TGTGCCAGCAGTGCCTACAGGGGCTTCTCTGGAAACACCATATATTTT. Translated, it gives CASSAYRGFSGNTIYF.

The V gene is TRBV19, the J gene TRBJ1-2; D not certain. CDR1 is LNHDA and CDR2 is SQIVND in the germline V gene (reference sequence). The CDR3 extends over 16 amino acids. The ends were cut back, 1 base at V and 3 bases at J, with 15 bases in the middle. CDR3 DNA sequence: TGTGCCAGTAGTATAGGATCTGGTCAGTCGTACTATGGCTACACCTTC. Protein: CASSIGSGQSYYGYTF.

This clone has a handful of counts. The V and J genes are TRBV30 and TRBJ2-7; 11 positions agree with TRBD2. With 3 bases clipped from V and 3 bases from J, the junction kept 7 bases outside the gene matches. This CDR3 region has 15 residues. CDR1 is GTSNPN, CDR2 SVGIG, per germline (reference sequence). The CDR3 DNA reads as TGTGCCTGGAGATCCCTAGCGGGAGGCCTCTACGAGCAGTACTTC. Translation: CAWRSLAGGLYEQYF.

The chain links TRBV11-2 to TRBJ2-1, with D perhaps matching TRBD2 (6 bases). Germline V CDR1 and CDR2: SGHAT, FQNNGV. The CDR3 is 14 residues long. The ends were cut back, 5 bases at V and 4 bases at J, with 12 bases in the middle. CDR3 residues: CASSPRDFYNEQFF. The DNA for the CDR3 is TGTGCCAGCAGCCCGCGGGACTTTTACAATGAGCAGTTCTTC.

The chain recombines TRBV29-1 with TRBJ2-7; 9 bases fit TRBD2. The CDR3 is made up of 17 amino acids. V shed 6 bases, J shed 0 bases, and the junction held 15 bases outside the gene matches. CDR1 and CDR2 (germline): SQVTM, ANQGSEA. The CDR3 loop is CSVMGVSGGPSSYEQYF. The CDR3 coding sequence is TGCAGCGTAATGGGGGTAAGCGGGGGGCCGAGCTCCTACGAGCAGTACTTC.

The chain links TRBV3-1 (or the pseudogene TRBV3-2) to TRBJ2-1; no definite D call. The length of the CDR3 is 12 residues. Germline V gives CDR1 LGHDT, CDR2 YNNKEL (reference sequence). V dropped 2 bases and J dropped 10 bases, with 9 bases sitting between them. DNA of the CDR3: TGTGCCAGCAGCCAAAGACTCGGGGAGCAGTTCTTC. As protein: CASSQRLGEQFF.

V gene TRBV10-3 combines with J gene TRBJ2-1, with 7 bases that match TRBD1. CDR3 length: 15 amino acids. Germline V gives CDR1 ENHRY, CDR2 SYGVKD. After removal of 10 bases from V and 6 bases from J, the junction contained 15 bases not matched to a gene. The CDR3: CATSSIPGGTNEQFF. The CDR3 DNA reads as TGTGCCACATCATCAATTCCAGGGGGTACCAATGAGCAGTTCTTC.

The genes are TRBV24-1 and TRBJ2-2, with D possibly being TRBD2 (7 bases). The V gene's germline CDR1 is KGHDR and CDR2 SFDVKD. Trimming cost V 3 bases and J 7 bases, with 14 bases left between them. The CDR3 loop spans 15 amino acids. The CDR3 region has the DNA TGTGCCACCAGTGATGGGGGGGCCTTTGGCGGGGAGCTGTTTTTT. This sequence encodes CATSDGGAFGGELFF.

The V gene is TRBV12-5, the J gene TRBJ2-1; TRBD2 matches at 9 bases. CDR3 length equals 14 residues. Germline V lookup: CDR1 LGHNT, CDR2 FRNRAP. The ends lost 1 base at V and 7 bases at J; junction bases unmatched: 2. CDR3: CASGLGAGGNEQFF. CDR3 in DNA: TGTGCTAGTGGTTTGGGGGCGGGAGGGAATGAGCAGTTCTTC.

The rearrangement uses TRBV5-1 and TRBJ2-7; 7 bases fit TRBD1. Germline V gene lookup returns CDR1 SGHRS and CDR2 YFSETQ. CDR3 length: 14 amino acids. V dropped 4 bases and J dropped 1; count of bases not matched to a gene: 5. The CDR3 protein is CASSNRDRSYEQYF. As DNA, the CDR3 is TGCGCCAGCAGCAACCGGGACAGATCCTACGAGCAGTACTTC. The entire variable domain, with the rest obtained from reference TRBV5-1 and TRBJ2-7, is as follows: KAGVTQTPRYLIKTRGQQVTLSCSPISGHRSVSWYQQTPGQGLQFLFEYFSETQRNKGNFPGRFSGRQFSNSRSEMNVSTLELGDSALYLCASSNRDRSYEQYFGPGTRLTVT.

This chain links TRBV6-1 with TRBJ1-6; D is perhaps TRBD1 (6 bases). Germline V gene data show CDR1 as MNHNS and CDR2 as SASEGT. Trimming took off 1 base at V and 7 bases at J, with 17 bases between the two ends. There are 17 residues in the CDR3. CDR3 sequence (DNA): TGTGCCAGCAGTGAAGTACAGGGAAGCAAGAGGAATTCACCCCTCCACTTT. Translated, it gives CASSEVQGSKRNSPLHF.